These 32 T cell receptor beta chains originate from one sample sequenced in a study of T cell repertoires in cytomegalovirus infection. Antigens of these TCRs are unknown. Each CDR3 protein is one row after TCRdb ran MiXCR on the reads. The sample consists of some 920,000 distinct CDR3 sequences, around a third of them appearing once. The specimen was cultured CD8+ T cells from PBMCs, collected from culture after CMV antigen stimulation. The receptors originated from a human donor in good health (CMV status not recorded). Some clones in this sample may be carry-over from other donors' samples.

This chain uses TRBV29-1 with TRBJ2-1; 14 bases match TRBD2. V lost 6 bases to trimming and J lost 4 bases; unmatched junction nucleotides: 5. The CDR3 contains 15 residues. Germline V CDR1 and CDR2: SQVTM, ANQGSEA. The CDR3 DNA sequence: TGCAGCGTCGGGGGACTAGCGGGGGCTTACAATGAGCAGTTCTTC. Translated: CSVGGLAGAYNEQFF.

The genes are TRBV6-1 and TRBJ2-5, with TRBD1 matching over 8 bases. Germline V gene data show CDR1 as MNHNS and CDR2 as SASEGT. CDR3 length: 16 residues. V was clipped by 4 bases and J by 1 base; unmatched bases: 8. CDR3 amino acids: CASSVRQGAFQETQYF. The CDR3 nucleotides read TGTGCCAGCAGTGTGAGGCAGGGGGCTTTCCAAGAGACCCAGTACTTC.

This chain connects TRBV29-1 to TRBJ1-1; D may be TRBD1 (5 bases). Germline CDR1 reads SQVTM; CDR2 reads ANQGSEA. The CDR3 contains 16 residues. V dropped 4 bases and J dropped 0 bases, with 18 bases sitting between them. CDR3 region: CSVAGGEGDVNTEAFF. The CDR3 DNA sequence: TGCAGCGTTGCAGGAGGGGAGGGAGACGTGAACACTGAAGCTTTCTTT.

The chain couples TRBV7-6 to TRBJ2-7; 8 bases agree with TRBD1. This CDR3 is 15 amino acids long. The ends lost 4 bases at V and 6 bases at J; junction bases unmatched: 11. Germline assignment: CDR1 SGHVS and CDR2 FNYEAQ. CDR3 sequence (DNA): TGTGCCAGCAGCTACGACAGGGGCGCCATCCTCGAGCAGTACTTC. Translation: CASSYDRGAILEQYF.

This clonotype has just a few counts. The rearrangement uses TRBV7-6 and TRBJ2-7, with D possibly matching TRBD2 (6 bases). This CDR3 region has 15 residues. Trimming cost V 5 bases and J 5 bases, with 19 bases left between them. Germline loops: CDR1 SGHVS, CDR2 FNYEAQ. CDR3 nucleotides: TGTGCCAGCAGCGCGGTGGGCGGGGATCCGGACGAGCAGTACTTC. Residues: CASSAVGGDPDEQYF.

V usage is TRBV20-1 and J usage is TRBJ2-7, with 10 bases identical to TRBD2. V was pared by 1 base and J by 4 bases, with 13 bases of the junction left unmatched. The CDR3 is 17 amino acids. CDR1 and CDR2 (germline): DFQATT, SNEGSKA (reference sequence). CDR3: CSARGRTSGAGPYEQYV. The DNA for the CDR3 is TGCAGTGCTAGAGGGCGAACTAGCGGGGCAGGTCCATACGAGCAGTACGTC.

This clonotype showed up just a few times. The chain couples TRBV7-6 to TRBJ2-1; TRBD1 matches 9 bases. V shed 5 bases, J shed 6 bases, and the junction held 11 bases outside the gene matches. The germline CDR1 and CDR2 sequences are SGHVS and FNYEAQ. This CDR3 region has 16 residues. The DNA for the CDR3 is TGTGCCAGCAGCCCAATGGACAGGGGTTACAGCAATGAGCAGTTCTTC. Translation gives CASSPMDRGYSNEQFF. Full variable domain (rest looked up from reference TRBV7-6 and TRBJ2-1): GAGVSQSPRYKVTKRGQDVALRCDPISGHVSLYWYRQALGQGPEFLTYFNYEAQQDKSGLPNDRFSAERPEGSISTLTIQRTEQRDSAMYRCASSPMDRGYSNEQFFGPGTRLTVL.

The rearrangement links TRBV6-6 to TRBJ1-1; TRBD1 agrees at 7 bases. The CDR3 has 14 residues. After removal of 7 bases from V and 3 bases from J, the junction contained 8 bases not matched to a gene. Germline CDR1 is MNHNY and CDR2 is SVGAGI (reference sequence). The CDR3 DNA sequence: TGTGCCAGCACCAACAAAGGGGGCTACACTGAAGCTTTCTTT. Protein sequence: CASTNKGGYTEAFF.

The chain uses TRBV4-3 and TRBJ1-1; possibly TRBD1 for D (6 bases). Germline V gene sequence: CDR1 LGHNA, CDR2 YSLEER. The CDR3 extends over 16 amino acids. V was clipped by 0 bases and J by 5 bases, with 16 bases between them. DNA of the CDR3: TGCGCCAGCAGCCAAGATTCGGGCTCAGGGGTTACTGAAGCTTTCTTT. This codes for CASSQDSGSGVTEAFF.

This clonotype was counted at least ten times. The chain links TRBV7-2 to TRBJ2-2; TRBD2 might be the D (6 bases). Per germline, CDR1 SGHTA and CDR2 FQGNSA. Deletions cut 6 bases from V and 1 base from J, with 9 bases between. This CDR3 is built from 14 residues. In DNA form, the CDR3 reads TGTGCCAGCAGTTCGGGGGAGAACACCGGGGAGCTGTTTTTT. The encoded protein is CASSSGENTGELFF.

This clonotype was seen ten or more times. V gene TRBV7-6 combines with J gene TRBJ2-5, with 7 bases matching TRBD2. The V gene end was trimmed by 5 bases and the J gene end by 2 bases; junction bases not matched to a gene: 17. CDR1 is SGHVS, CDR2 FNYEAQ, per germline. CDR3 size: 18 residues. This chain's CDR3 is CASSPHPLGGGEQETQYF. CDR3 in DNA: TGTGCCAGCAGCCCACACCCCCTCGGCGGGGGTGAGCAAGAGACCCAGTACTTC.

The J gene is TRBJ2-2, the V gene TRBV5-1; 12 nucleotides agree with TRBD1. Germline V gene sequence: CDR1 SGHRS, CDR2 YFSETQ. The CDR3 runs to 16 residues. With 4 bases clipped from V and 2 bases from J, the junction kept 3 bases outside the gene matches. The DNA of the CDR3 is TGCGCCAGCAGCCCGGGGACAGGGGGCAACACCGGGGAGCTGTTTTTT. As protein: CASSPGTGGNTGELFF.

There are a few counts of this clonotype. The V call is TRBV5-6, the J call TRBJ2-5; D is possibly TRBD1 or TRBD2 (6 bases each). There are 15 residues in the CDR3. V was shortened by 0 bases and J by 7 bases, with 16 bases between the two germline ends. Germline V CDR1 and CDR2: SGHDT, YYEEEE. CDR3 sequence: CASSLGGGYVATQYF. CDR3 DNA sequence: TGTGCCAGCAGCTTGGGAGGGGGGTATGTGGCGACCCAGTACTTC.

This clonotype was seen a few times. The J gene is TRBJ2-2, the V gene TRBV12-3 or TRBV12-4; D not certain. V was clipped by 10 bases and J by 8 bases, with 14 bases between them. This CDR3 has 12 residues. CDR3 residues: CATITARGELFF. The CDR3 coding sequence is TGTGCCACCATCACCGCCCGGGGGGAGCTGTTTTTT.

This clonotype was found a few times. The chain is built from TRBV6-5 and TRBJ2-3; the match to TRBD2 covers 8 bases. The CDR3 loop spans 19 amino acids. J gave up 2 bases and V 5 bases, and 18 bases lay outside the gene matches. CDR1 and CDR2 (germline): MNHEY, SVGAGI. CDR3 nucleotides: TGTGCCAGCAGTCTTGGACCGGGACTAGGGTCCCCCACCACAGATACGCAGTATTTT. It encodes CASSLGPGLGSPTTDTQYF.

A few counts support this clonotype. CDR3 nucleotides: TGCGCCAGCAGCCAAGATAGCGGCCTACTGGAGACCCAGTACTTC. It codes for CASSQDSGLLETQYF. The rearrangement joins TRBV4-1 to TRBJ2-5, with a possible D match to TRBD2 (6 bases). Germline V lookup: CDR1 MGHRA, CDR2 YSYEKL. Trimming took off 0 bases at V and 5 bases at J, with 13 bases between the two ends. CDR3 length: 15 amino acids.

This clonotype was counted between two and nine times. The V call is TRBV20-1, the J call TRBJ2-7; TRBD1 aligns across 11 bases. V lost 0 bases, J lost 3 bases, and 16 bases stayed unmatched. The CDR3 extends over 19 amino acids. The germline V gene encodes CDR1 DFQATT and CDR2 SNEGSKA (reference sequence). CDR3 protein: CSARDTKARAGTGGYEQYF. The CDR3, as DNA: TGCAGTGCTAGAGATACGAAAGCCAGGGCCGGGACAGGGGGCTACGAGCAGTACTTC.

The chain uses TRBV9 and TRBJ1-2; TRBD1 matches 7 bases. The V gene's germline CDR1 is SGDLS and CDR2 YYNGEE. V was pared by 4 bases and J by 4 bases, with 7 bases of the junction left unmatched. The CDR3 is 14 amino acids. CDR3 nucleotide sequence: TGTGCCAGCAGCTCCCGACAGGGAGGCTATGGCTACACCTTC. This gives the protein CASSSRQGGYGYTF.

This sequence joins TRBV29-1 and TRBJ1-3; no definite D call. From germline, CDR1 is SQVTM and CDR2 ANQGSEA. V lost 5 bases to trimming and J lost 2 bases, with 13 bases between them. The CDR3 is 14 residues long. This chain's CDR3 is CSVTFGGTGNTIYF. For the CDR3, the DNA is TGCAGCGTTACCTTCGGAGGGACTGGAAACACCATATATTTT.

The genes are TRBV4-1 and TRBJ1-1; D is unclear. CDR3 length: 11 amino acids. CDR1 is MGHRA and CDR2 is YSYEKL in the germline V gene. Trimming removed 4 bases from V and 7 bases from J, with 7 bases in between. The CDR3 sequence is CASSLHSEAFF. The CDR3 region has the DNA TGCGCCAGCAGCCTCCACAGTGAAGCTTTCTTT.

In this sample, this clonotype turned up many times. This chain links TRBV7-8 with TRBJ1-5; possible D gene TRBD1, 5 bases. V shed 2 bases and J shed 2 bases, with 13 bases lying between them. The CDR3 is 16 amino acids. Germline-derived CDR1 and CDR2 are SGHVS and FQNEAQ. The CDR3 loop is CASSLRGSRGNQPQHF. The DNA of the CDR3 is TGTGCCAGCAGCTTACGGGGGTCAAGGGGCAATCAGCCCCAGCATTTT.

V gene TRBV29-1 combines with J gene TRBJ2-5; TRBD2 matches 10 bases. Germline V gene lookup returns CDR1 SQVTM and CDR2 ANQGSEA. The V segment lost 1 base and the J segment 0 bases; nucleotides outside the gene matches: 2. The CDR3 extends over 15 amino acids. CDR3 DNA sequence: TGCAGCGTTGAAGCTAGCGGGGGAGACCAAGAGACCCAGTACTTC. Its translation: CSVEASGGDQETQYF.

This clonotype came up a few times. This chain joins TRBV28 and TRBJ2-7; D might be TRBD2 (7 bases). Trimming left V 3 bases short and J 7 bases short, with 19 bases between. This CDR3 is 15 amino acids long. Germline V CDR1 and CDR2: MDHEN, SYDVKM. The CDR3 here is CASSLDEGGSSEQYV. The DNA for the CDR3 is TGTGCCAGCAGTTTGGATGAGGGGGGGTCGTCGGAGCAGTACGTC.

CDR3 region: CASSQGRWQDRTNEKLFF. The CDR3 DNA sequence: TGCGCCAGCAGCCAAGGGAGGTGGCAGGACAGGACTAATGAAAAACTGTTTTTT. This chain links TRBV4-1 with TRBJ1-4, with 7 bases fitting TRBD1. Germline values: CDR1 MGHRA, CDR2 YSYEKL. The junction had 10 bases not matched to a gene; V was cut back by 1 base and J by 2 bases. This CDR3 is 18 amino acids long.

The chain recombines TRBV11-2 with TRBJ2-1; a possible D gene is TRBD2 (5 bases). The CDR3 contains 15 residues. From germline, CDR1 is SGHAT and CDR2 FQNNGV. Trimming shortened V by 0 bases and J by 5 bases, and 11 bases separated the two germline ends. CDR3 sequence (DNA): TGTGCCAGCAGCTTAGACCGGGAATTCCACAATGAGCAGTTCTTC. It specifies CASSLDREFHNEQFF.

This clonotype was detected ten times or more. In DNA form, the CDR3 reads TGTGCCAGCAGCGGAACTAGCGGGGGGGCCAGTGGGTACGAGCAGTACTTC. Its translation is CASSGTSGGASGYEQYF. The genes are TRBV7-2 and TRBJ2-7; 13 nucleotides line up with TRBD2. With V trimmed by 5 bases and J by 4 bases, 11 bases remained unmatched. There are 17 residues in the CDR3. Germline V lookup: CDR1 SGHTA, CDR2 FQGNSA.

This clonotype was seen once. CDR3: CASSQEAGGSNYGYTF. The DNA for the CDR3 is TGCGCCAGCAGCCAAGAAGCGGGGGGTTCTAACTATGGCTACACCTTC. V is TRBV4-1 and J is TRBJ1-2; TRBD1 might be the D (5 bases). Germline V gene data show CDR1 as MGHRA and CDR2 as YSYEKL. CDR3 length equals 16 residues. The V end lost 0 bases, the J end lost 0 bases, and 11 bases lay between the germline ends.

Only a few counts were recorded for this clonotype. This chain uses TRBV2 with TRBJ2-7, with a weak D call TRBD2 (6 bases). V was cut by 6 bases and J by 9 bases, with 18 bases left in between. Looked up from germline, CDR1 is SNHLY and CDR2 is FYNNEI. This CDR3 comprises 13 residues. As DNA, the CDR3 is TGTGCCAGCAGGGAGGGACCCAGCGTCGGGCAGTACGTC. Its translation: CASREGPSVGQYV.

The chain is built from TRBV6-5 and TRBJ2-1; TRBD1 matches 7 bases. V gave up 2 bases and J gave up 0 bases; unmatched junction bases: 13. The CDR3 consists of 19 residues. Germline values: CDR1 MNHEY, CDR2 SVGAGI. Here the CDR3 reads CASSYVRGLNEYSYNEQFF. DNA of the CDR3: TGTGCCAGCAGTTACGTGAGGGGGCTAAATGAGTACTCCTACAATGAGCAGTTCTTC.

This clonotype was observed a handful of times. This chain links TRBV19 with TRBJ1-2; 7 bases are a match to TRBD1. Trimming cost V 5 bases and J 4 bases; bases outside gene matches: 4. CDR1 is LNHDA and CDR2 is SQIVND in the germline V gene (reference sequence). This CDR3 is 13 amino acids long. The chain's CDR3 is CASSARDSYGYTF. The CDR3 DNA is TGTGCCAGTAGTGCCAGGGACAGCTATGGCTACACCTTC.

The chain recombines TRBV27 with TRBJ2-3; D is possibly TRBD2 (5 bases). Germline V gene data show CDR1 as MNHEY and CDR2 as SMNVEV (reference sequence). The CDR3 loop spans 12 amino acids. Deletions cut 3 bases from V and 9 bases from J, with 10 bases between. CDR3 region: CASSLDWKTQYF. For the CDR3, the DNA is TGTGCCAGCAGTTTGGACTGGAAAACGCAGTATTTT.

This clonotype was picked up a small number of times. This chain links TRBV6-6 with TRBJ2-7, with a weak D call TRBD2 (6 bases). Looked up from germline, CDR1 is MNHNY and CDR2 is SVGAGI (reference sequence). V lost 10 bases, J lost 3 bases, and 19 bases lay in between. This CDR3 is 14 amino acids long. DNA of the CDR3: TGTGCCACCCTTCCAAGGGGAGCGGGCTACGAGCAGTACGTC. Translation gives CATLPRGAGYEQYV.